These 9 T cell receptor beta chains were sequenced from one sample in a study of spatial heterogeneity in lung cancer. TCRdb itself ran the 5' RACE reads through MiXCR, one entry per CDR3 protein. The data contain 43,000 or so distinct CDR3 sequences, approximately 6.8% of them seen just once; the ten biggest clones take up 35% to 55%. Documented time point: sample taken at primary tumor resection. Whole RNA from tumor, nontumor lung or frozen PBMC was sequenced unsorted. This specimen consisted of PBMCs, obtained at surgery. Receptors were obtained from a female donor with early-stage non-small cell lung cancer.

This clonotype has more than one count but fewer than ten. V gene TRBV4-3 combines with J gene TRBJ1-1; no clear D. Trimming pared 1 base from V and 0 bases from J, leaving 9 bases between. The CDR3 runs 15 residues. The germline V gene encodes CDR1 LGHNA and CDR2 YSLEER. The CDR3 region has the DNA TGCGCCAGCAGCCAAGTGGCGGGAATGAACACTGAAGCTTTCTTT. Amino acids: CASSQVAGMNTEAFF.

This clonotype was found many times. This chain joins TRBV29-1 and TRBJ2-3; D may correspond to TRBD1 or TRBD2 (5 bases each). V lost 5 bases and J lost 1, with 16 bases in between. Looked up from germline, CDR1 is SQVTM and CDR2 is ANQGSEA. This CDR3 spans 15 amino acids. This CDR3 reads CSVYMGPGGTDTQYF. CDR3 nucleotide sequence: TGCAGCGTTTACATGGGGCCCGGGGGCACAGATACGCAGTATTTT.

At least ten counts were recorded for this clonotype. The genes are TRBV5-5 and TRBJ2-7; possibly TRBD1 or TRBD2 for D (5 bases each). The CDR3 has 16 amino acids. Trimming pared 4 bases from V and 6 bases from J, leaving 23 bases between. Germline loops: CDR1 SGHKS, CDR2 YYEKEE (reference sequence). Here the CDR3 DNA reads TGTGCCAGCAGCCGAAACCCCGGGACCGCGGAGCGCGAGCAGTACTTC. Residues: CASSRNPGTAEREQYF.

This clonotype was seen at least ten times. CDR3 sequence (DNA): TGTGCCAGTAGCTCCAATAGCCGGGACTATGGCTACACCTTC. It is translated as CASSSNSRDYGYTF. The chain is built from TRBV19 and TRBJ1-2, with D hard to call. Germline V gene lookup returns CDR1 LNHDA and CDR2 SQIVND (reference sequence). With 6 bases removed from V and 3 bases from J, the gap between germline ends came to 14 bases. This CDR3 is 14 amino acids long.

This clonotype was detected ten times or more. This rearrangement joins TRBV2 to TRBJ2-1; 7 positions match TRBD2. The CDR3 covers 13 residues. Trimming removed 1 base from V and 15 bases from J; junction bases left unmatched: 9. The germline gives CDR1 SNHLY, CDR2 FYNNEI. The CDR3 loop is CASSEEMAGESFF. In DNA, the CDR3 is TGTGCCAGCAGTGAAGAGATGGCGGGGGAGTCGTTCTTC.

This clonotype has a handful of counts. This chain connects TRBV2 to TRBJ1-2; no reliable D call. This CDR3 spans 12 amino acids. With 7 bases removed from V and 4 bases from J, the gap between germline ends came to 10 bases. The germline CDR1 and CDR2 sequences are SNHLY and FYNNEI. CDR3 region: CASNPEIYGYTF. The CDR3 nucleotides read TGTGCCAGCAACCCCGAAATCTATGGCTACACCTTC.

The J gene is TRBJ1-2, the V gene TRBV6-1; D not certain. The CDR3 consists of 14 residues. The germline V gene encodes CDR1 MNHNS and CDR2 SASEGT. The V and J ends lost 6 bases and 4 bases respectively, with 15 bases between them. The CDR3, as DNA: TGTGCCAGCAGCTCGTCGGGAGGCGCCTATGGCTACACCTTC. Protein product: CASSSSGGAYGYTF.

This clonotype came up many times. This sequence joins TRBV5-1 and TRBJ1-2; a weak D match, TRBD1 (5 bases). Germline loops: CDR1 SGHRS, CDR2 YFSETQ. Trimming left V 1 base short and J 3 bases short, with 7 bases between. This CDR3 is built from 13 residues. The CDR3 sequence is CASSLMGDYGYTF. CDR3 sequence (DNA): TGCGCCAGCAGCTTGATGGGGGACTATGGCTACACCTTC.

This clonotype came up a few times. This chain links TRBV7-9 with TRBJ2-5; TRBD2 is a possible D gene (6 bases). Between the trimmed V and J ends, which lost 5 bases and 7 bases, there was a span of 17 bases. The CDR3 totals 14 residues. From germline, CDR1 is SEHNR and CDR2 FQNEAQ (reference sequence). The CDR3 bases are TGTGCCAGCAGCCGCAACACAGGAGGGGTGACCCAGTACTTC. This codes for CASSRNTGGVTQYF.